This is a list of T cell receptor beta chains from one sample in a study of shared clonotypes between healthy human individuals. Data came from immunoSEQ multiplex PCR; TCRdb stores just in-frame clones and leaves some out. Of fewer than 400,000 clones in the sample, approximately 79% were seen once. The specimen sequenced was memory CD4+ T cells sorted from blood. The receptor source for this set is a man aged 25 to 40 in good health. Each CDR3 is given with its conserved first and last residue.

V gene	J gene	CDR3 protein
TRBV14	TRBJ1-3	CASSQPASSGNTIYF
TRBV5-1	TRBJ1-2	CASSLWVNYGYTF
TRBV7-9	TRBJ1-4	CASSWSGAEKKLFF
TRBV7-2	TRBJ1-4	CASSLAGKVGEKLFF
TRBV10-2	TRBJ2-7	CARSSGSSYEQYF
TRBV2	TRBJ1-5	CASRWDLQGNQPQHF
TRBV5-1	TRBJ2-7	CASSLAGTGNLYEQYF
TRBV27	TRBJ2-7	CASSLTRTSYEQYF
TRBV7-8	TRBJ2-7	CASSLARGTSGHYEQYF
TRBV19	TRBJ1-4	CASNDRPSGKLFF
TRBV5-1	TRBJ2-4	CASSLGTSGSVAKNIQYF
TRBV7-9	TRBJ1-4	CASSLGRGREKLFF
TRBV5-1	TRBJ2-2	CASSLAGTRDTGELFF
TRBV2	TRBJ2-7	CASSAAGRGYEQYF
TRBV5-4	TRBJ2-7	CASSLAGTGISYEQYF
TRBV2	TRBJ2-3	CASSLQGPPGTDTQYF
TRBV25-1	TRBJ2-7	CASSDKTVTYEQYF
TRBV10-2	TRBJ2-7	CASSPGQSYEQYF
TRBV4-1	TRBJ1-2	CASSQEGINYGYTF
TRBV5-1	TRBJ2-3	CASSLGQGAGTDTQYF
TRBV7-8	TRBJ2-7	CASSLDFSPGSLSYEQYF
TRBV28	TRBJ1-5	CASSLWDGIQPQHF
TRBV30	TRBJ2-7	CACLPWEGSEQYF
TRBV5-1	TRBJ2-5	CASSLLGSSETQYF
TRBV4-1	TRBJ2-1	CASSQDGGQGSVNEQFF
TRBV19	TRBJ1-5	CASSIWGSNQPQHF
TRBV7-9	TRBJ2-1	CASSPGWTGALDNEQFF
TRBV19	TRBJ2-6	CASSIRGAGGTGANVLTF
TRBV5-4	TRBJ2-5	CASSPGLQETQYF
TRBV27	TRBJ2-2	CASSAASGWAPGELFF
TRBV4-2	TRBJ2-2	CASSQETGELFF
TRBV19	TRBJ2-5	CATPGVPFQETQYF